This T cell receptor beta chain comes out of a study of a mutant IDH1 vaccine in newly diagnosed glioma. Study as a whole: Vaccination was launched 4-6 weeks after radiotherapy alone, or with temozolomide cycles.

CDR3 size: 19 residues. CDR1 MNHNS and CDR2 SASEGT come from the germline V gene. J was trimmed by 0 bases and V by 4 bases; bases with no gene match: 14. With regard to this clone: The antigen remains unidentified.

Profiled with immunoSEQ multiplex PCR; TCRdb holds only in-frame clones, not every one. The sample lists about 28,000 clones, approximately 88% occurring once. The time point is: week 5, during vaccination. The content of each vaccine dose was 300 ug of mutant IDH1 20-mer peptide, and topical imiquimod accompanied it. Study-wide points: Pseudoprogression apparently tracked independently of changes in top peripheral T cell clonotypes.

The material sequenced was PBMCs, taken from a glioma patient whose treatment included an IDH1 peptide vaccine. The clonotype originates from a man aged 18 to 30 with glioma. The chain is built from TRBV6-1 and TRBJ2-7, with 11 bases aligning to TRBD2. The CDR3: CASSAGNSGTSGFSYEQYF. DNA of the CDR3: TGTGCCAGCAGTGCAGGGAATTCCGGGACTAGCGGCTTCTCCTACGAGCAGTACTTC.